This passage covers 6 T cell receptor beta chains from one sample sequenced in a study of blood T cell repertoires in COVID-19 (dated by TCRdb to 2020 to 2021). The library was generated by the immunoSEQ multiplex PCR assay. Entries here come from immuneACCESS through TCRdb and include only in-frame sequences with V and J called. Some clones fail to appear in such tables; in the studies checked, an unresolved V gene covers under half of the shortfall, and the cause of the remainder is unknown. This sample lists 60,000 to 70,000 clones; about 88% were detected once. Around a tenth of the sample is in the top ten clones. Sequenced sample: PBMCs or T cells enriched from blood (not recorded which). Receptors were obtained from a woman in her 40s who had recovered from COVID-19.

In its sample, this clone was seen once. This chain uses TRBV9 with TRBJ2-2; 7 positions agree with TRBD2. The V gene's germline CDR1 is SGDLS and CDR2 YYNGEE. The CDR3 has 17 amino acids. With V trimmed by 6 bases and J by 5 bases, 16 bases remained unmatched. CDR3 amino acids: CASNLLGEGARTGELFF. The CDR3 DNA follows: TGTGCCAGCAACCTCCTAGGGGAGGGCGCGAGGACCGGGGAGCTGTTTTTT.

The rearrangement links TRBV3-1 (or the pseudogene TRBV3-2) to TRBJ1-1; TRBD1 agrees at 7 bases. Losses at the gene ends were 4 bases for V and 2 bases for J; bases not matched to a gene: 7. CDR1 LGHDT and CDR2 YNNKEL come from the germline V gene (reference sequence). The CDR3 consists of 15 residues. CDR3 residues: CASSLRGHLNTEAFF. DNA for the CDR3: TGTGCCAGCAGCCTAAGGGGGCACCTAAACACTGAAGCTTTCTTT.

The V gene is TRBV11-2, the J gene TRBJ2-5; 9 bases map to TRBD1. V lost 5 bases and J lost 5; bases outside the gene matches: 6. CDR3 length: 14 residues. Germline CDR1 and CDR2: SGHAT and FQNNGV. The CDR3 spells CASSTRTGDETQYF. The CDR3 DNA is TGTGCCAGCAGCACTCGGACAGGGGACGAGACCCAGTACTTC.

V and J are TRBV10-3 and TRBJ1-1; D not resolved. Germline V gene data show CDR1 as ENHRY and CDR2 as SYGVKD. Trimming left V 5 bases short and J 8 bases short, with 12 bases between. The CDR3 is 12 amino acids. CDR3 bases: TGTGCCATCAGTATTGAAAAAGAGGAAGCTTTCTTT. Its translation is CAISIEKEEAFF.

This chain joins TRBV4-2 and TRBJ2-3; 8 bases agree with TRBD2. Looked up from germline, CDR1 is LGHNA and CDR2 is YNFKEQ. CDR3 length: 14 amino acids. Trimming at V came to 4 bases and at J to 1 base, leaving 1 base not matched to a gene. The CDR3 is CASSPGGGTDTQYF. The CDR3 nucleotides read TGTGCCAGCAGCCCGGGGGGGGGCACAGATACGCAGTATTTT.

V and J are TRBV5-1 and TRBJ2-2, with TRBD1 as a possible D gene (6 bases). CDR3 length: 15 residues. Trimming shortened V by 0 bases and J by 0 bases, and 6 bases separated the two germline ends. Germline V lookup: CDR1 SGHRS, CDR2 YFSETQ. CDR3 protein: CASSLAGANTGELFF. CDR3 in DNA: TGCGCCAGCAGCTTGGCAGGGGCGAACACCGGGGAGCTGTTTTTT.